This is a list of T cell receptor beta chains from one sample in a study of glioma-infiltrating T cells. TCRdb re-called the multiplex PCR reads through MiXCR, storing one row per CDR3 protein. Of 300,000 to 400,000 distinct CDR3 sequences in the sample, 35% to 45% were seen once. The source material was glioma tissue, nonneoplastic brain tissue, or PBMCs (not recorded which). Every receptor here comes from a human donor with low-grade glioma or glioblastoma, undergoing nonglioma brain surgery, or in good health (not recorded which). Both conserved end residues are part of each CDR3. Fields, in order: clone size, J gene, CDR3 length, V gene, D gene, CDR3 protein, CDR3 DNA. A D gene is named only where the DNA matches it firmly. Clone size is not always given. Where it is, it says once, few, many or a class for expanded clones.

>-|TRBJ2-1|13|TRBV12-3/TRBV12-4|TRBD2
CASSPTSGYEQFF
TGTGCCAGCAGCCCGACTAGCGGGTATGAGCAGTTCTTC
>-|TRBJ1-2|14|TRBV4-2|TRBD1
CASSQTRGRGGYTF
TGTGCCAGCAGCCAAACCAGGGGGCGAGGTGGCTACACCTTC
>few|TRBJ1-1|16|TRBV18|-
CASSPYSTFGYTEAFF
TGTGCCAGCTCACCCTATTCCACATTTGGGTACACTGAAGCTTTCTTT
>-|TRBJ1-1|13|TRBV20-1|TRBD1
CSAAGQGEIEAFF
TGCAGTGCCGCAGGACAGGGAGAAATTGAAGCTTTCTTT
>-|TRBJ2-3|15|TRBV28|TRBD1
CASSTGGGRTDTQYF
TGTGCCAGCAGTACAGGGGGCGGTCGGACAGATACGCAGTATTTT
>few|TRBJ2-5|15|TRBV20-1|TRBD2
CSASRAVRGGETQYF
TGCAGTGCTAGCAGAGCGGTTCGCGGGGGGGAGACCCAGTACTTC
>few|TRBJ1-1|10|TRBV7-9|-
CASSSTEAFF
TGTGCCAGCAGCTCAACTGAAGCTTTCTTT
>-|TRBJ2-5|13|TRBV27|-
CASFDRYQESQYF
TGTGCCAGCTTTGACCGCTACCAAGAGAGCCAGTACTTC
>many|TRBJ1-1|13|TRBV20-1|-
CSASRHANTEAFF
TGCAGTGCTAGCAGACATGCGAACACTGAAGCTTTCTTT
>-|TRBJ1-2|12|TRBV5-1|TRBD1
CASSPQGGGYTF
TGCGCCAGCAGCCCGCAGGGGGGTGGCTACACCTTC
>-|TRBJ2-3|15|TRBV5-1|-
CASSFSDPSTDTQYF
TGCGCCAGCAGCTTTAGCGATCCTAGCACAGATACGCAGTATTTT
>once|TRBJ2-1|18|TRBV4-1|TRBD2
CASSQEGVWREGNNEQFF
TGCGCCAGCAGCCAAGAGGGGGTTTGGCGGGAGGGGAACAATGAGCAGTTCTTC
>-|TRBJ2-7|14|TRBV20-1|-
CSAARGASGYEQYF
TGCAGTGCAGCCCGGGGGGCGTCGGGTTACGAGCAGTACTTC
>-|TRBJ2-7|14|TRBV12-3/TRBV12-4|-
CASSLAQQRYEQYF
TGTGCCAGCAGTTTAGCGCAACAGCGATACGAGCAGTACTTC
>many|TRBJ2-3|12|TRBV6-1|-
CASRDPTDTQYF
TGTGCCAGCAGGGACCCCACAGATACGCAGTATTTT
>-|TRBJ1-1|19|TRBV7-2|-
CASSFYICRGKGGYTEAFF
-
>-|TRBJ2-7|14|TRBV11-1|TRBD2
CASSPPSGVYEQYF
TGTGCCAGCAGCCCCCCTAGCGGGGTCTACGAGCAGTACTTC
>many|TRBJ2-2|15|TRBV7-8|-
CASRGGTGQTGELFF
TGTGCCAGCAGGGGGGGGACAGGCCAAACCGGGGAGCTGTTTTTT
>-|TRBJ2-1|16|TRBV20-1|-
CSAQPPEANSYNEQFF
TGCAGTGCTCAGCCCCCCGAGGCGAACTCCTACAATGAGCAGTTCTTC
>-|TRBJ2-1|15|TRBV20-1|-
CSARDRRRIVHEQIF
TGCAGTGCTAGAGATCGTCGGAGGATCGTCCATGAGCAGATCTTC
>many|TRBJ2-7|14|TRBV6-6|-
CASSYSVVGYEQYF
TGTGCCAGCAGTTACTCAGTCGTCGGCTACGAGCAGTACTTC
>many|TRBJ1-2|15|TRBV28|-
CASSLYRVTTRGYTF
TGTGCCAGCAGTTTATATCGCGTGACAACTAGGGGCTACACCTTC
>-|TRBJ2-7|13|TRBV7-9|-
CASSLGLYYEQYF
TGTGCCAGCAGCTTAGGGTTGTATTACGAGCAGTACTTC
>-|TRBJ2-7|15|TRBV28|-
CASKNPRANWYEQYF
TGTGCCAGCAAAAACCCAAGGGCCAACTGGTACGAGCAGTACTTC
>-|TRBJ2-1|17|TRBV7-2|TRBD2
CASSTSGASGRDDEQFF
TGTGCCAGCAGCACCTCCGGGGCTAGCGGGAGGGACGATGAGCAGTTCTTC
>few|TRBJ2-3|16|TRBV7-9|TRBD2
CASSLGLAGTTDTQYF
TGTGCCAGCAGCTTAGGACTAGCGGGTACCACAGATACGCAGTATTTT
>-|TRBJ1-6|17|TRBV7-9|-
CAISFLLLQRQNSPLHF
TGTGCCATCAGCTTCCTCCTACTCCAAAGGCAGAATTCACCCCTCCACTTT
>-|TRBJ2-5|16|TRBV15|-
CATSRDTQTAGETQYF
TGTGCCACCAGCAGAGACACTCAGACGGCGGGGGAGACCCAGTACTTC
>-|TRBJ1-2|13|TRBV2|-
CASNGLRAYGYTF
TGTGCCAGCAACGGACTTCGGGCCTATGGCTACACCTTC
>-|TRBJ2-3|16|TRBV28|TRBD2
CASAPRALAGTDSQYF
TGTGCCAGCGCCCCCCGAGCCCTAGCGGGAACAGATTCGCAGTATTTT
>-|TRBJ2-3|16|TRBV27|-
CASSVLGFGATDTQYF
TGTGCCAGCAGTGTATTGGGATTTGGCGCGACAGATACGCAGTATTTT
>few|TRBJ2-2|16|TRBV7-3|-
CASSPTPGRTSGELFF
TGTGCCAGCAGCCCCACCCCCGGCAGGACGTCCGGGGAGCTGTTTTTT
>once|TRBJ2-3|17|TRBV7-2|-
CASSLAGADRVADTQYF
TGTGCCAGCAGCTTAGCGGGGGCAGACCGGGTAGCAGATACGCAGTATTTT
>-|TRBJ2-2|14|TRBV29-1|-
CSVDGLDGTGELFF
TGCAGCGTTGACGGTCTAGACGGCACCGGGGAGCTGTTTTTT
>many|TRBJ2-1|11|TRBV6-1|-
CASSSGLDQFF
TGTGCCAGCAGTTCCGGACTGGACCAGTTCTTC
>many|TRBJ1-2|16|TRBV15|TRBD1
CATSRDSGWTGYGYTF
TGTGCCACCAGCAGAGATTCGGGTTGGACAGGCTATGGCTACACCTTC
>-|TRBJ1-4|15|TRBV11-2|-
CASSLGRTTNEKLFF
TGTGCCAGCAGCTTAGGACGGACAACTAATGAAAAACTGTTTTTT
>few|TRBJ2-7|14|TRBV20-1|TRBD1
CSARRQGGSDEQYF
TGCAGTGCTCGGCGACAGGGGGGTTCGGACGAGCAGTACTTC
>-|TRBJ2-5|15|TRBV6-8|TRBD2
CASRLGLAVQETQYF
TGTGCCAGCAGGCTGGGACTAGCGGTACAAGAGACCCAGTACTTC
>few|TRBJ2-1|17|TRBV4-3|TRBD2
CASSLGLAGGPGDEQFF
TGCGCCAGCAGCCTCGGACTAGCGGGAGGGCCGGGGGATGAGCAGTTCTTC
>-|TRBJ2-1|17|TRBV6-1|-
CASSPGGAGSSYNEQFF
TGTGCCAGCAGCCCCGGGGGAGCAGGGAGCTCCTACAATGAGCAGTTCTTC
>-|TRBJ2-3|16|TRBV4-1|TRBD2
CASSLSAGGRTDTQYF
TGCGCCAGCAGCCTATCCGCGGGAGGAAGGACAGATACGCAGTATTTT
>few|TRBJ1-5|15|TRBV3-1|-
CASSQDITENQPQHF
TGTGCCAGCAGCCAAGATATTACAGAAAATCAGCCCCAGCATTTT
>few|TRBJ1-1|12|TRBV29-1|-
CSVEGDGAEAFF
TGCAGCGTTGAAGGAGACGGCGCTGAAGCTTTCTTT
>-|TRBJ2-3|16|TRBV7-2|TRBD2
CASTRPGTSSTDTQYF
TGTGCCAGCACCCGTCCCGGGACTAGCTCCACAGATACGCAGTATTTT
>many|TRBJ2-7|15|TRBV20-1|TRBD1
CSARFLPTGTYEQYF
TGCAGTGCTAGATTTCTGCCGACAGGGACCTACGAGCAGTACTTC
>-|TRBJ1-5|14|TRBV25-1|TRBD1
CASSPHRGEQPQHF
TGTGCCAGCAGTCCGCACAGGGGGGAACAGCCCCAGCATTTT
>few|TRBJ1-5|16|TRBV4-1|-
CASSPAGKGRGQPQHF
TGCGCCAGCAGCCCGGCAGGCAAGGGACGAGGACAGCCCCAGCATTTT
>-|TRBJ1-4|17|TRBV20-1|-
CSARQWGQTKLREKLFF
TGCAGTGCTAGACAGTGGGGTCAAACCAAGCTTCGGGAAAAACTGTTTTTT
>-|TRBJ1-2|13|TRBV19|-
CASSISGENGYTF
TGTGCCAGTAGTATCTCAGGGGAGAATGGCTACACCTTC
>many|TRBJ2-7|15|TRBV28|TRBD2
CASSMTSGGSYEQYF
TGTGCCAGCAGTATGACTAGCGGAGGATCCTACGAGCAGTACTTC
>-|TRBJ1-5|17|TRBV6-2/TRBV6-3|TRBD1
CASSYNPTGYSNKPQHF
TGTGCCAGCAGTTACAACCCGACAGGGTACAGCAATAAGCCCCAGCATTTT
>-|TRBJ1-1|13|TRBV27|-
CASSVAGGTEAFF
TGTGCCAGCAGCGTAGCAGGTGGCACTGAAGCTTTCTTT